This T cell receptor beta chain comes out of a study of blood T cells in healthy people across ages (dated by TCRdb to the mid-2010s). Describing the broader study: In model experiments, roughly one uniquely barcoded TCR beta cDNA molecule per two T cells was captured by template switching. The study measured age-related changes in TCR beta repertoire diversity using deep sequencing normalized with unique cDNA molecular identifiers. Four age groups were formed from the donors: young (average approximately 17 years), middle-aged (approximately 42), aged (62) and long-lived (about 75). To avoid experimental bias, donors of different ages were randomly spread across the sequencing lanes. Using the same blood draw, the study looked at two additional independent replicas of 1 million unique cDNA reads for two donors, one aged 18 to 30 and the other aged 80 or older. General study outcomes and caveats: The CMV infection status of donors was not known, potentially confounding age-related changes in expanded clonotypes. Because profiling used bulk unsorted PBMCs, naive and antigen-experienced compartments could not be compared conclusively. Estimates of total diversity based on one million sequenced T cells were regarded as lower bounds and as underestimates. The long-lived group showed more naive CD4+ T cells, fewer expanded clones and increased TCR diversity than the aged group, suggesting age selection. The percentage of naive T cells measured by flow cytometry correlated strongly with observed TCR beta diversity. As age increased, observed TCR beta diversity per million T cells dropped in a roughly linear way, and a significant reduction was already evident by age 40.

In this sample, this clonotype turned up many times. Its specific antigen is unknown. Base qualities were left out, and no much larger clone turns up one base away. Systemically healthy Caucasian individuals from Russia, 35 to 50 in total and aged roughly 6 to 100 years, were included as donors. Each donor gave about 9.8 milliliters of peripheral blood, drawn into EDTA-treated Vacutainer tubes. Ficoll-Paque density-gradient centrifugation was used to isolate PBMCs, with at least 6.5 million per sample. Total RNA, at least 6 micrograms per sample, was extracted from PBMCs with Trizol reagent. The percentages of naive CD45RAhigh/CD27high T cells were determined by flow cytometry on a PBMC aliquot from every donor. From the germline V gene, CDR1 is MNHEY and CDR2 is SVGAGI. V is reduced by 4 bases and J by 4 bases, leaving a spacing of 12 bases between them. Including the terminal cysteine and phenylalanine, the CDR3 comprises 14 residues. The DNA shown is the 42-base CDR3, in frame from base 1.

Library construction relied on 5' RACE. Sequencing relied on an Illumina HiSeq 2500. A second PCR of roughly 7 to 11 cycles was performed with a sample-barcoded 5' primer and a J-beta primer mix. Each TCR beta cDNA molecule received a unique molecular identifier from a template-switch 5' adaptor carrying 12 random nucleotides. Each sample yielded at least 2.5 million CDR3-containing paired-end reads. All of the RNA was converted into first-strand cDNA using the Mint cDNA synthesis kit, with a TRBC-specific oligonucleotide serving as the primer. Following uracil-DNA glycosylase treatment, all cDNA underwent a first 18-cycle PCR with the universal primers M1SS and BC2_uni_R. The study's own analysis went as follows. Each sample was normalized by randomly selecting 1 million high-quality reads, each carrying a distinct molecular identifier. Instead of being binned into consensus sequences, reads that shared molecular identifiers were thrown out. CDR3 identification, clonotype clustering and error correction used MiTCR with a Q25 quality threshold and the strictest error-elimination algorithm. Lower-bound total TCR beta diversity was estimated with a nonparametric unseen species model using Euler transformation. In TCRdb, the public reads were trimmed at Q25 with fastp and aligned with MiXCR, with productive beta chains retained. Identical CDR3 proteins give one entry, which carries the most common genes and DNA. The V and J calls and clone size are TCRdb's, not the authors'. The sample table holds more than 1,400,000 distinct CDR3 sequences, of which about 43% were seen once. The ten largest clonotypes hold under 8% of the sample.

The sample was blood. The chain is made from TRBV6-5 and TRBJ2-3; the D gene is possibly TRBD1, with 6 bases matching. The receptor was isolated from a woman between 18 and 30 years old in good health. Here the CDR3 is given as CASSLARGADTQYF. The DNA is TGTGCCAGCAGTTTGGCCAGGGGTGCAGATACGCAGTATTTT.